This T cell receptor (beta chain) was sequenced during a study of Ad26.COV2.S vaccination and SARS-CoV-2 variants. Study details: Donor got 5x10^10 or 1x10^11 viral particles of Ad26.COV2.S.

Notes on the study in general: Responses of T cells in total may have been underestimated by the TCR breadth and depth analyses.

The method was immunoSEQ multiplex PCR; TCRdb's version includes in-frame clones alone and lacks a portion of them. Found here are 350,000 to 550,000 clones, 89% of them singletons; the top ten hold around 2.5%. The CDR3 is 14 residues long. Trimming took 6 bases from V and 5 from J; bases not matched to a gene: 8. Germline V gene data show CDR1 as MDHEN and CDR2 as SYDVKM. Treatment given: roughly 19 received Ad26.COV2.S at low or high dose, single or two shots; about 5 received placebo; per-sample allocation not given. Sampling took place 63 days after the first vaccine or placebo injection. Points on this clone: Antigen unknown.

The rearrangement uses TRBV28 and TRBJ1-2, with 8 positions matching TRBD1. The sequencing used peripheral blood, collected in a trial of Ad26.COV2.S vaccine versus placebo. The origin of this receptor is a person aged 18-60 years who received the Ad26.COV2.S COVID-19 vaccine or a placebo. In DNA, the CDR3 is TGTGCCAGCAGCTCCCCGGGACAGGCGTATGGCTACACCTTC. This encodes CASSSPGQAYGYTF.